This T cell receptor (beta chain) was identified during a study of T cell clonality in common variable immunodeficiency. At least ten counts were recorded for this clone. Its antigen is unknown. Coverage ceases 3 residues before the CDR3 finishes, and the germline J gene fills in the end. Trimming took 2 bases from V and 3 from J; bases not matched to a gene: 3. This CDR3 is 15 amino acids long. CDR1 and CDR2 (germline): SGHTA, FQGNSA. The table came from immunoSEQ multiplex PCR; TCRdb's copy has only in-frame clones and leaves some out. This record lists about 66,000 clones, none seen once only, and the top ten clones contain 1.5% to 2%. Study conclusions and caveats: Shared TCRbeta clones were fewer between CVID subjects than controls. Authors noted CVID clonality's cause needs subpopulation repertoire sequencing.

The chain uses TRBV7-2 and TRBJ2-1; 8 bases match TRBD2. Sequencing was done on a sample of peripheral blood mononuclear cells. The receptor's source is a person aged 18-69 years in good health. CDR3 bases read: TGTGCCAGCAGCTTAACTAGCGGAGTCTACAATGAG. Its protein is CASSLTSGVYNE. The full CDR3 protein is CASSLTSGVYNEQFF. Based on the CDR3 plus reference TRBV7-2 and TRBJ2-1, the full variable domain is GAGVSQSPSNKVTEKGKDVELRCDPISGHTALYWYRQSLGQGLEFLIYFQGNSAPDKSGLPSDRFSAERTGGSVSTLTIQRTQQEDSAVYLCASSLTSGVYNEQFFGPGTRLTVL.